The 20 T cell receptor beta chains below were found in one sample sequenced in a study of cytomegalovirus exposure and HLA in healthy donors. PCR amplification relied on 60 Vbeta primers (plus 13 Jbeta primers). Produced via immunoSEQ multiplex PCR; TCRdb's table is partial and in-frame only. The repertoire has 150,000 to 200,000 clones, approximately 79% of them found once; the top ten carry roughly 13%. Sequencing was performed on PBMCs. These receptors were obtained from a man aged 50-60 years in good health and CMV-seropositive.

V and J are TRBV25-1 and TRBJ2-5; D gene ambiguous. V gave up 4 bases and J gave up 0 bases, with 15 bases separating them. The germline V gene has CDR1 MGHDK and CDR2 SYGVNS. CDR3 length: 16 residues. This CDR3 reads CASSVQMDWYQETQYF. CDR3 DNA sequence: TGTGCCAGCAGTGTACAGATGGATTGGTACCAAGAGACCCAGTACTTC.

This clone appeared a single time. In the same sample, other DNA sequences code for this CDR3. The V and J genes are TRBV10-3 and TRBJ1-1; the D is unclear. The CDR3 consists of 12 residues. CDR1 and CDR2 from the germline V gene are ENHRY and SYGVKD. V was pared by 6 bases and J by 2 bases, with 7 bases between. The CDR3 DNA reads TGTGCCATCAGAGGGAGAAACACTGAAGCTTTCTTT. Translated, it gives CAIRGRNTEAFF.

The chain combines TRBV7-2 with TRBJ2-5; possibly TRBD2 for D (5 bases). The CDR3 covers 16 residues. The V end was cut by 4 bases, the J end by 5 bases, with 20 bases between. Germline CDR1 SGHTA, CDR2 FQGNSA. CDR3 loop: CASSSRTPGTGETQYF. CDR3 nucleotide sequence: TGTGCCAGCAGCTCCCGTACCCCAGGAACGGGGGAGACCCAGTACTTC.

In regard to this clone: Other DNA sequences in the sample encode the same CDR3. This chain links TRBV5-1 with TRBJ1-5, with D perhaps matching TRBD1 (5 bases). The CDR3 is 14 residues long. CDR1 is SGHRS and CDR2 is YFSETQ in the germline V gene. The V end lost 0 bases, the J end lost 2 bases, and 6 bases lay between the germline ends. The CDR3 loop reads CASSLEGGNQPQHF. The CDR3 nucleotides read TGCGCCAGCAGCTTGGAAGGGGGCAATCAGCCCCAGCATTTT.

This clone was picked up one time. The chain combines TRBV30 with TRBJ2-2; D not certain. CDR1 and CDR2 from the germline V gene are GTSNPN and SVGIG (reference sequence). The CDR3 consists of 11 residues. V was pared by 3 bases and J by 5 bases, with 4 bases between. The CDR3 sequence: CAWSGTGELFF. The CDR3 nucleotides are TGTGCCTGGAGCGGGACCGGGGAGCTGTTTTTT.

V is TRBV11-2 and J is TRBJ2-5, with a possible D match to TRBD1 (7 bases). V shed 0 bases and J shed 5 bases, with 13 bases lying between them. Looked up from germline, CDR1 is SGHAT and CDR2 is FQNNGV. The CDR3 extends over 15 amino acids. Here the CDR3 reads CASSLEGRGRETQYF. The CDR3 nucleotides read TGTGCCAGCAGCTTAGAGGGCAGGGGGAGGGAGACCCAGTACTTC.

This CDR3 reads CASSTGQGIQETQYF. The CDR3 DNA is TGCGCCAGCAGCACAGGACAGGGGATCCAAGAGACCCAGTACTTC. The J gene is TRBJ2-5, the V gene TRBV5-1; TRBD1 agrees at 9 bases. Per germline, CDR1 SGHRS and CDR2 YFSETQ. The CDR3 totals 15 residues. Trimming removed 4 bases from V and 1 base from J; junction bases left unmatched: 5. The full variable domain, completed using reference TRBV5-1 and TRBJ2-5, is KAGVTQTPRYLIKTRGQQVTLSCSPISGHRSVSWYQQTPGQGLQFLFEYFSETQRNKGNFPGRFSGRQFSNSRSEMNVSTLELGDSALYLCASSTGQGIQETQYFGPGTRLLVL.

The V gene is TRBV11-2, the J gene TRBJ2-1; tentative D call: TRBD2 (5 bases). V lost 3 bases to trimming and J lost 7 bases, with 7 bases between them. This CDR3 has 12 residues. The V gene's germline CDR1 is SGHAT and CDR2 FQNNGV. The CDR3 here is CASSFRRNEQFF. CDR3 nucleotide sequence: TGTGCCAGCAGCTTTCGGAGGAATGAGCAGTTCTTC.

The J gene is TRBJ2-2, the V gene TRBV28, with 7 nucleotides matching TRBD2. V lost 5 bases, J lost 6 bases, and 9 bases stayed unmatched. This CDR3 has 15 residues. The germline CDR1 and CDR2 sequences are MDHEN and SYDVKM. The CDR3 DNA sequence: TGTGCCAGCAGTCAGAGGACTAGTTGGGCCGGGGAGCTGTTTTTT. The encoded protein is CASSQRTSWAGELFF.

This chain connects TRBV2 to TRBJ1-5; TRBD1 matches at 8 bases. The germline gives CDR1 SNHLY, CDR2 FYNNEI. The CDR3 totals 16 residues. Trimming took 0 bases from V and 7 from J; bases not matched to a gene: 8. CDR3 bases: TGTGCCAGCAGTGAAGCGTGGGCAGGGGGCAGACAGCCCCAGCATTTT. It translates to CASSEAWAGGRQPQHF.

This chain's CDR3 is CASSFATSGGFCEQYF. The CDR3, as DNA: TGTGCCAGCAGCTTTGCGACTAGCGGGGGGTTCTGCGAGCAGTACTTC. This rearrangement joins TRBV13 to TRBJ2-7; TRBD2 matches 13 bases. CDR1 is PRHDT, CDR2 FYEKMQ, per germline (reference sequence). V shed 3 bases and J 6 bases; nucleotides not matched to a gene: 8. CDR3 length: 16 residues. Drawing the rest from reference TRBV13 and TRBJ2-7, the complete variable domain is AAGVIQSPRHLIKEKRETATLKCYPIPRHDTVYWYQQGPGQDPQFLISFYEKMQSDKGSIPDRFSAQQFSDYHSELNMSSLELGDSALYFCASSFATSGGFCEQYFGPGTRLTVT.

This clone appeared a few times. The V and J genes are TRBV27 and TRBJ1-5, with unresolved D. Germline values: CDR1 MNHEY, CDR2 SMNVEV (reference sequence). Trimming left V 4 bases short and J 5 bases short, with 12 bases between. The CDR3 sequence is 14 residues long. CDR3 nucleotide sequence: TGTGCCAGCAGTTCCGTCGGGGTTCATCAGCCCCAGCATTTT. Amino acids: CASSSVGVHQPQHF.

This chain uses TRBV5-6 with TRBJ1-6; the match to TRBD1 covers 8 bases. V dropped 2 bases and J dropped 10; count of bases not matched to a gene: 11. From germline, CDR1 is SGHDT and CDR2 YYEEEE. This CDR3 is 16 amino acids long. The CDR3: CASSFYFQGAGSPLHF. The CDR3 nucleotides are TGTGCCAGCAGCTTCTATTTTCAGGGGGCGGGATCACCCCTCCACTTT.

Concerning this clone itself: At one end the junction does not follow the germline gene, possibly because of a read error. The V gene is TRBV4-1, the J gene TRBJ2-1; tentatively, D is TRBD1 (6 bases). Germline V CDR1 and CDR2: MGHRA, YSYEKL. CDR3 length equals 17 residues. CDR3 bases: TGCGCCAGCAGCCAAGTGGGACGGGTCCCAAGGGACAATGGGCAGTTCTTC. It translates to CASSQVGRVPRDNGQFF.

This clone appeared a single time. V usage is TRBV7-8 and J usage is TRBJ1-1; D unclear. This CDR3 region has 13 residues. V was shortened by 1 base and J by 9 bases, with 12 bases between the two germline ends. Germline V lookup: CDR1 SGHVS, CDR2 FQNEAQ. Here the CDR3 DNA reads TGTGCCAGCAGCTTAGTTTCCGTGGAGAAAGCTTTCTTT. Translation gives CASSLVSVEKAFF.

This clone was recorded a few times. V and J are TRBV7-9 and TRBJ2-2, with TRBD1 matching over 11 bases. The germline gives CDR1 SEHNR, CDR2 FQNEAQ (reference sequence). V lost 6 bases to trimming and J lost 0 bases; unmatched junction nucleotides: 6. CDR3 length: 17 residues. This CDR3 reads CASSRGTGGTNTGELFF. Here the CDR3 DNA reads TGTGCCAGCAGTAGAGGGACAGGGGGAACGAACACCGGGGAGCTGTTTTTT.

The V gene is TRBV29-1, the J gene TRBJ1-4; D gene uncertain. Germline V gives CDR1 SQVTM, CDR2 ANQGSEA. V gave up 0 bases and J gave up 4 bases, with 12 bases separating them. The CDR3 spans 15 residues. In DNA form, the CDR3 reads TGCAGCGTTGAAGATGTGCGGTCGCGTAATGAAAAACTGTTTTTT. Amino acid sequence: CSVEDVRSRNEKLFF.

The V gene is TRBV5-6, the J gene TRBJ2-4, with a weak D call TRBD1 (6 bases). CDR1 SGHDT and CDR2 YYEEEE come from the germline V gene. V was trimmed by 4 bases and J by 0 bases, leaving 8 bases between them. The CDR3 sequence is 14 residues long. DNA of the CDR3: TGTGCCAGCAGCCCCAGGGGAGCCAAAAACATTCAGTACTTC. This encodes CASSPRGAKNIQYF.

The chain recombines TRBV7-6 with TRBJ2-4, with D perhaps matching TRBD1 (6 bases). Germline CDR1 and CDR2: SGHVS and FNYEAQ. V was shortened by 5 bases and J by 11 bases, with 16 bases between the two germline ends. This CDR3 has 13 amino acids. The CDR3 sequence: CASSGGPQGVQYF. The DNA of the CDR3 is TGTGCCAGCAGCGGAGGTCCACAGGGCGTTCAGTACTTC.

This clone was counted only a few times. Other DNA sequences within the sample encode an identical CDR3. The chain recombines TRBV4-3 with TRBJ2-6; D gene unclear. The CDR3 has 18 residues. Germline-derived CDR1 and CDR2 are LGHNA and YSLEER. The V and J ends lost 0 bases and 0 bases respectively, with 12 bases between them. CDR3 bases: TGCGCCAGCAGCCAAGAATTGAACAGCCGCTCTGGGGCCAACGTCCTGACTTTC. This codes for CASSQELNSRSGANVLTF.